Shown below are 10 T cell receptor beta chains from a single sample sequenced in a study of blood T cell repertoires in COVID-19 (dated by TCRdb to 2019 to 2021). Library preparation employed the immunoSEQ multiplex PCR assay. TCRdb holds this immuneACCESS table with in-frame rearrangements only. Some clones are missing; in checked studies, unresolved V genes explain under half, and the rest has no known cause. The table for this sample lists 300,000 to 400,000 clones; about 90% of them were counted only once. The ten largest clones capture nearly 6.5% of the sample. Sequencing input: peripheral blood. Every receptor here comes from a woman between 50 and 59 years old with COVID-19, enrolled during active disease.

The J gene is TRBJ1-5, the V gene TRBV27; D unresolved. Trimming cost V 4 bases and J 5 bases, with 15 bases left between them. CDR3 length equals 15 residues. CDR1 MNHEY and CDR2 SMNVEV come from the germline V gene (reference sequence). This CDR3 is CASSSYSGPYQPQHF. The CDR3 DNA is TGTGCCAGCAGTTCCTATTCTGGGCCGTATCAGCCCCAGCATTTT.

This clone appeared a single time. The chain couples TRBV7-3 to TRBJ1-1, with no clear D. Trimming stripped 5 bases from V and 3 bases from J, with 13 bases between. Looked up from germline, CDR1 is SGHTA and CDR2 is FQGTGA. The CDR3 has 14 residues. The CDR3 sequence: CASSPTRMDTEAFF. CDR3 nucleotides: TGTGCCAGCAGCCCCACGAGGATGGACACTGAAGCTTTCTTT.

V usage is TRBV7-9 and J usage is TRBJ2-1; D call uncertain. Germline V gene lookup returns CDR1 SEHNR and CDR2 FQNEAQ (reference sequence). The CDR3 contains 15 residues. Between the trimmed V and J ends, which lost 5 bases and 6 bases, there was a span of 17 bases. Here the CDR3 DNA reads TGTGCCAGCAGCCCAATCCGTGCTAGTCTCAATGAGCAGTTCTTC. It is translated as CASSPIRASLNEQFF.

The rearrangement joins TRBV18 to TRBJ2-2, with D perhaps matching TRBD1 (6 bases). V was cut by 4 bases and J by 1 base, with 10 bases left in between. CDR1 and CDR2 from the germline V gene are KGHSH and LQKENI. The CDR3 runs to 15 residues. CDR3 loop: CASSRTGQNTGELFF. In nucleotides, the CDR3 is TGTGCCAGCTCACGAACGGGACAGAACACCGGGGAGCTGTTTTTT.

V gene TRBV27 combines with J gene TRBJ2-7, with 7 bases lining up with TRBD2. Germline CDR1 reads MNHEY; CDR2 reads SMNVEV (reference sequence). The CDR3 has 15 residues. V gave up 5 bases and J gave up 3 bases; unmatched junction bases: 10. This chain's CDR3 is CASSPRGGKYYEQYF. DNA of the CDR3: TGTGCCAGCAGTCCAAGGGGAGGGAAATACTACGAGCAGTACTTC.

The J gene is TRBJ2-7, the V gene TRBV27, with D possibly being TRBD1 (6 bases). Between the trimmed V and J ends, which lost 5 bases and 9 bases, there was a span of 23 bases. The germline V gene encodes CDR1 MNHEY and CDR2 SMNVEV (reference sequence). The CDR3 sequence is 15 residues long. CDR3 in DNA: TGTGCCAGCAGTCCTGGGAACCCAGGGGAAGTCACGCAGTACTTC. Translating gives CASSPGNPGEVTQYF.

The V and J genes are TRBV7-2 and TRBJ2-3, with no clear D. Germline V lookup: CDR1 SGHTA, CDR2 FQGNSA. The CDR3 runs to 14 residues. Trimming left V 4 bases short and J 3 bases short, with 11 bases between. The CDR3 reads CASSSSSRTDTQYF. The CDR3 DNA sequence: TGTGCCAGCAGCTCTTCCTCTCGGACAGATACGCAGTATTTT.

The J gene is TRBJ2-1, the V gene TRBV30; D remains ambiguous. V shed 0 bases and J shed 9 bases, with 6 bases lying between them. This CDR3 is 11 amino acids long. CDR1 and CDR2 from the germline V gene are GTSNPN and SVGIG (reference sequence). CDR3 bases: TGTGCCTGGAGTGTACAAAGTGAGCAGTTCTTC. Protein sequence: CAWSVQSEQFF.

The rearrangement uses TRBV4-3 and TRBJ2-5; 13 bases line up with TRBD2. The CDR3 loop spans 18 amino acids. The germline V gene encodes CDR1 LGHNA and CDR2 YSLEER. Trimming took 1 base from V and 4 from J; bases not matched to a gene: 9. CDR3 loop: CASSQGGGLAGAGETQYF. CDR3 nucleotides: TGCGCCAGCAGCCAAGGGGGAGGACTAGCGGGAGCGGGAGAGACCCAGTACTTC.

V and J are TRBV7-9 and TRBJ2-7; 8 nucleotides match TRBD2. V dropped 5 bases and J dropped 4; count of bases not matched to a gene: 22. This CDR3 comprises 19 residues. The germline V gene has CDR1 SEHNR and CDR2 FQNEAQ (reference sequence). The CDR3 here is CASSPRGGREGRHGYEQYF. CDR3 sequence (DNA): TGTGCCAGCAGCCCCCGCGGTGGACGGGAGGGCCGGCATGGTTACGAGCAGTACTTC.